Detailed here is one T cell receptor beta chain. The data belong to a study of blood T cell repertoires in COVID-19. Sequencing used immunoSEQ multiplex PCR; TCRdb keeps in-frame clones, though not all of them. In the table there are more than 200,000 clones, approximately 80% of which are singletons. V shed 0 bases and J shed 8 bases, with 8 bases lying between them. The CDR3 runs 13 residues. Looked up from germline, CDR1 is SGHRS and CDR2 is YFSETQ. Sequenced input: PBMCs or T cells enriched from blood (not recorded which). This chain joins TRBV5-1 and TRBJ1-4, with D uncertain. The receptor's source is a man in his 60s who had recovered from COVID-19. CDR3 amino acids: CASSLATGEKLFF. The DNA of the CDR3 is TGCGCCAGCAGCTTGGCCACGGGAGAAAAACTGTTTTTT.